These 13 T cell receptor beta chains originate from one sample sequenced in a study of radiation and T cells in renal cell carcinoma. The treatment was: treatment-naive control, cytoreductive nephrectomy. Clones were read by immunoSEQ multiplex PCR, and TCRdb kept only the in-frame ones, dropping some. Among some 16,000 clones listed, 55% to 75% were seen once. The specimen was tumor tissue, collected from a patient whose treatment was nephrectomy without radiotherapy. The receptors derive from a middle-aged man with renal cell carcinoma.

The chain links TRBV12-5 to TRBJ1-6, with D hard to call. Germline CDR1 reads LGHNT; CDR2 reads FRNRAP. The CDR3 totals 14 residues. The V and J ends lost 4 bases and 12 bases respectively, with 16 bases between them. The CDR3 protein is CASGSAGGILPLHF. As DNA, the CDR3 is TGTGCTAGTGGTTCGGCGGGTGGGATTCTACCCCTCCACTTT. Complete variable domain (other parts from reference TRBV12-5 and TRBJ1-6): DARVTQTPRHKVTEMGQEVTMRCQPILGHNTVFWYRQTMMQGLELLAYFRNRAPLDDSGMPKDRFSAEMPDATLATLKIQPSEPRDSAVYFCASGSAGGILPLHFGNGTRLTVT.

The rearrangement uses TRBV4-2 and TRBJ1-2; a weak D match, TRBD1 (6 bases). CDR1 LGHNA and CDR2 YNFKEQ come from the germline V gene. The CDR3 sequence is 17 residues long. With 2 bases removed from V and 2 bases from J, the gap between germline ends came to 18 bases. The DNA for the CDR3 is TGTGCCAGCAGCCAATTCCCTGGACAGCCCCGCAACTATGGCTACACCTTC. Encoded protein: CASSQFPGQPRNYGYTF.

The chain couples TRBV9 to TRBJ2-1; D is possibly TRBD1 (6 bases). CDR1 and CDR2 from the germline V gene are SGDLS and YYNGEE. The CDR3 consists of 16 residues. Deletions cut 0 bases from V and 0 bases from J, with 10 bases between. DNA for the CDR3: TGTGCCAGCAGCGTAGCTTCGGACAGCTCCTACAATGAGCAGTTCTTC. Its translation is CASSVASDSSYNEQFF.

The genes are TRBV7-9 and TRBJ2-7, with 8 nucleotides matching TRBD1. The CDR3 loop spans 13 amino acids. Germline V CDR1 and CDR2: SEHNR, FQNEAQ (reference sequence). V gave up 4 bases and J gave up 5 bases; unmatched junction bases: 4. CDR3 nucleotides: TGTGCCAGCAGCTACAGGGGGGAGAACGAGCAGTACTTC. Translated: CASSYRGENEQYF. Together with reference TRBV7-9 and TRBJ2-7, the CDR3 gives the full variable domain: DTGVSQNPRHKITKRGQNVTFRCDPISEHNRLYWYRQTLGQGPEFLTYFQNEAQLEKSRLLSDRFSAERPKGSFSTLEIQRTEQGDSAMYLCASSYRGENEQYFGPGTRLTVT.

The chain has TRBV6-5 and TRBJ2-3, with 9 bases aligning to TRBD2. The J segment lost 2 bases and the V segment lost 0 bases, leaving 3 bases of the junction unmatched. Germline CDR1 and CDR2: MNHEY and SVGAGI. The CDR3 length is 16 residues. This chain's CDR3 is CASSYSASGNTDTQYF. The DNA for the CDR3 is TGTGCCAGCAGTTACTCGGCTAGCGGGAACACAGATACGCAGTATTTT.

The chain joins TRBV7-6 to TRBJ2-7, with a weak D call TRBD2 (6 bases). Germline V gene data show CDR1 as SGHVS and CDR2 as FNYEAQ. V dropped 3 bases and J dropped 5 bases, with 11 bases sitting between them. CDR3 length equals 13 residues. The chain's CDR3 is CASSFTSWDEQYF. As DNA, the CDR3 is TGTGCCAGCAGCTTTACTAGCTGGGACGAGCAGTACTTC.

In nucleotides, the CDR3 is TGTGCCAGCAGTGAAGGGACTAGCGGATACAATGAGCAGTTCTTC. Its protein product is CASSEGTSGYNEQFF. The rearrangement joins TRBV6-4 to TRBJ2-1, with 11 bases aligning to TRBD2. The germline V gene has CDR1 MRHNA and CDR2 SNTAGT. V lost 3 bases, J lost 4 bases, and 2 bases stayed unmatched. The CDR3 loop spans 15 amino acids.

This chain uses TRBV29-1 with TRBJ2-1; D not certain. The CDR3 is made up of 14 amino acids. The V and J ends lost 7 bases and 0 bases respectively, with 13 bases between them. Germline assignment: CDR1 SQVTM and CDR2 ANQGSEA. The CDR3 sequence: CSAIVRSSYNEQFF. CDR3 bases: TGCAGCGCCATCGTAAGGAGCTCCTACAATGAGCAGTTCTTC.

The gene calls are TRBV5-5 and TRBJ2-2; a possible D gene is TRBD2 (5 bases). This CDR3 has 14 residues. CDR1 SGHKS and CDR2 YYEKEE come from the germline V gene (reference sequence). Trimming removed 1 base at V and 5 bases at J, with 9 bases between. CDR3 protein: CASSLPLETGELFF. For the CDR3, the DNA is TGTGCCAGCAGCTTGCCACTAGAAACCGGGGAGCTGTTTTTT.

The chain carries TRBV2 and TRBJ2-7; D unresolved. Trimming left V 8 bases short and J 2 bases short, with 4 bases between. Germline V gene sequence: CDR1 SNHLY, CDR2 FYNNEI. This CDR3 is built from 10 residues. In DNA form, the CDR3 reads TGTGCCAGCTCCGCCTACGAGCAGTACTTC. Translating gives CASSAYEQYF.

This clone was observed a handful of times. V gene TRBV5-6 combines with J gene TRBJ1-3, with D uncertain. Between the trimmed V and J ends, which lost 2 bases and 0 bases, there was a span of 6 bases. Germline CDR1 reads SGHDT; CDR2 reads YYEEEE. This CDR3 spans 14 amino acids. As DNA, the CDR3 is TGTGCCAGCAGCTTTACACTCTCTGGAAACACCATATATTTT. Amino acid sequence: CASSFTLSGNTIYF.

The genes are TRBV5-1 and TRBJ1-6; D remains unclear. Trimming took 0 bases from V and 0 from J, leaving 4 bases between them. CDR3 size: 15 residues. Germline CDR1 and CDR2: SGHRS and YFSETQ. CDR3 loop: CASSLDYSYNSPLHF. The CDR3 DNA follows: TGCGCCAGCAGCTTGGACTACTCCTATAATTCACCCCTCCACTTT.

By sample share, this clone is medium-sized. The chain combines TRBV18 with TRBJ1-2; 9 bases line up with TRBD1. Germline V gives CDR1 KGHSH, CDR2 LQKENI. The CDR3 sequence is 15 residues long. V trimming: 1 base; J trimming: 6 bases; junction bases outside the gene matches: 6. As DNA, the CDR3 is TGTGCCAGCTCACCACGAGTACAGGGGGCGGATGGCTACACCTTC. It translates to CASSPRVQGADGYTF.